This T cell receptor (beta chain) emerged from a study of T cell responses to AZD1222 COVID-19 vaccine. General observations from the study: Just a handful of people given AZD1222 tested seropositive at baseline.

Trimming removed 10 bases from V and 2 bases from J, with 13 bases in between. The CDR3 covers 13 residues. Germline CDR1 and CDR2: LGHDT and YNNKEL (reference sequence). Comments on this clone: Its antigen is undetermined.

Produced via immunoSEQ multiplex PCR; TCRdb's table is partial and in-frame only. The table records 95,000 to 100,000 clones, 90% of them present only once. The chain couples TRBV3-1 (or the pseudogene TRBV3-2) to TRBJ2-3; weak D call: TRBD1 (5 bases). This TCR was sampled from an adult in good health. Specimen: peripheral blood, collected on day 0 of AZD1222 vaccination. In DNA form, the CDR3 reads TGTGCCACAGGGATGGTAGCCACAGATACGCAGTATTTT. Translation: CATGMVATDTQYF.